This TCR beta chain was recovered during a study of cytomegalovirus exposure and HLA in healthy donors. Study information: The study's early data release held about 85 million unique TCRs from HLA-typed donors. The study's findings and limits: Indistinguishable V segments such as TRBV6-2 and TRBV6-3 were excluded. The authors judged a highly shared variant cluster likely a sequencing artifact.

It was with 60 Vbeta and 13 Jbeta primers that the PCR ran. Measured with immunoSEQ multiplex PCR; TCRdb has only the in-frame clones, and not every one. The top ten clones hold about 1.5% of a sample with around 130,000 clones, roughly 79% of them seen once. Points on this clone: Antigen specificity is unknown.

The CDR3 length is 13 residues. The V gene lost 7 bases and the J gene lost 3 bases, with 13 bases spanning the gap. Germline V gene lookup returns CDR1 MNHNS and CDR2 SASEGT. The receptor comes from a woman aged 18-30 years in good health and CMV-seronegative. The gene calls are TRBV6-1 and TRBJ2-7, with D maybe TRBD1 (5 bases). The source material was PBMCs. The CDR3 spells CASNVDSSYEQYF. The CDR3 nucleotides read TGTGCCAGCAATGTCGACAGTAGCTACGAGCAGTACTTC.